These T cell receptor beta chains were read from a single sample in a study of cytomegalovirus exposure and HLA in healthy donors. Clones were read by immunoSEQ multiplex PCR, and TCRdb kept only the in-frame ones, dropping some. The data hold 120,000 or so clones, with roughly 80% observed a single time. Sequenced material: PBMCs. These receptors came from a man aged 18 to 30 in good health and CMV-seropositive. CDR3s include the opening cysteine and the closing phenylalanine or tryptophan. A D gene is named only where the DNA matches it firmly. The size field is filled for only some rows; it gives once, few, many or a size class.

CDR3nt: TGTGCCAGCAGCTTAGTTGCGGGCTACGAGCAGTACTTC
CDR3aa: CASSLVAGYEQYF
abundance: .
j_gene: TRBJ2-7
v_gene: TRBV7-9
d_gene: .

CDR3nt: TGTGCCAGCAGTGACCTGACAGGACTCTCTGGAAACACCATATATTTT
CDR3aa: CASSDLTGLSGNTIYF
abundance: .
j_gene: TRBJ1-3
v_gene: TRBV25-1
d_gene: .

CDR3nt: TGTGCCAGTAGTATAGTTAAGGGACAGAGGCTCAATCAGCCCCAGCATTTT
CDR3aa: CASSIVKGQRLNQPQHF
abundance: .
j_gene: TRBJ1-5
v_gene: TRBV19
d_gene: TRBD1

CDR3nt: TGTGCCAGCGAGCTGTGGGAGAATTCACCCCTCCACTTT
CDR3aa: CASELWENSPLHF
abundance: once
j_gene: TRBJ1-6
v_gene: TRBV7-9
d_gene: .

CDR3nt: TGTGCCAGCAGCTTTGGTAGAGGCCCCGATCAGCCCCAGCATTTT
CDR3aa: CASSFGRGPDQPQHF
abundance: .
j_gene: TRBJ1-5
v_gene: TRBV7-9
d_gene: .

CDR3nt: TGCGCCAGCAGCCAAGGACAGGGTTATAATTCACCCCTCCACTTT
CDR3aa: CASSQGQGYNSPLHF
abundance: few
j_gene: TRBJ1-6
v_gene: TRBV4-3
d_gene: TRBD1

CDR3nt: TGTGCCAGCAGCTGGGACAGGGATCCTGGAAACACCATATATTTT
CDR3aa: CASSWDRDPGNTIYF
abundance: .
j_gene: TRBJ1-3
v_gene: TRBV5-5
d_gene: TRBD1

CDR3nt: TGTGCCAGCAGCTTCCTCTCTGGGCAGGGATTTTCCTACGAGCAGTACTTC
CDR3aa: CASSFLSGQGFSYEQYF
abundance: .
j_gene: TRBJ2-7
v_gene: TRBV7-2
d_gene: .

CDR3nt: TGTGCTAGTGGTTTGTTCCCCAGATGGTATTTT
CDR3aa: CASGLFPRWYF
abundance: once
j_gene: TRBJ2-3
v_gene: TRBV12-5
d_gene: .

CDR3nt: TGTGCCAGCAGACGAGGACAGGTGAATGAAAAACTGTTTTTT
CDR3aa: CASRRGQVNEKLFF
abundance: .
j_gene: TRBJ1-4
v_gene: TRBV7-9
d_gene: TRBD1

CDR3nt: TGTGCCAGCTCCCCGCAGGGGACGGGGACTGAAGCTTTCTTT
CDR3aa: CASSPQGTGTEAFF
abundance: .
j_gene: TRBJ1-1
v_gene: TRBV18
d_gene: .